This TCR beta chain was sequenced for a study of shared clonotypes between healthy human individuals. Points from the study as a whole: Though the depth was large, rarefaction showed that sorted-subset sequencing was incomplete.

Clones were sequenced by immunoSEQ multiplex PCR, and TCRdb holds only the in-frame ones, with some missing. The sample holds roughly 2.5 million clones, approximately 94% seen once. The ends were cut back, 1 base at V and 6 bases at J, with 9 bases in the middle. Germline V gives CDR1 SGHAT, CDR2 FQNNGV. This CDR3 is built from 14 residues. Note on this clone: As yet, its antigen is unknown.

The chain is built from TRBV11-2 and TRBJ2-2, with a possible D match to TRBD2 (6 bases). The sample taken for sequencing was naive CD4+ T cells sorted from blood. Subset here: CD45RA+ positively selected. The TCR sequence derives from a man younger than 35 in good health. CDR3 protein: CASSLVGGSGELFF. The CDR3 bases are TGTGCCAGCAGCTTAGTCGGAGGGTCCGGGGAGCTGTTTTTT.